Given below is one T cell receptor (beta chain) in context. Its antigen remains unidentified. The PCR made use of 60 Vbeta and 13 Jbeta primers. Sequenced by immunoSEQ multiplex PCR; TCRdb stores in-frame clones only, minus some. The sample lists 95,000 to 130,000 clones; under 85% were seen once. The data originate from a study of cytomegalovirus exposure and HLA in healthy donors. In the study overall: Earlier findings included 90 million to 120 million unique TCR beta sequences obtained from about 179 million T cells.

Study-wide points: Analyzed later, association rates of TCRs varied across HLA loci, with DRB1 most and HLA-C fewest. The classifier reportedly diagnosed cytomegalovirus status with high specificity and sensitivity. Presence/absence analyses assumed roughly uniform sequencing depth across donors, which may not hold.

Material for sequencing was PBMCs. The TCR sequence derives from a woman younger than 35 in good health and CMV-seronegative.

The CDR3 loop reads CASSPDRDNEQFF. As DNA, the CDR3 is TGTGCCAGCAGCCCGGACAGGGACAATGAGCAGTTCTTC. The chain recombines TRBV5-6 with TRBJ2-1, with 8 bases that match TRBD1. CDR1 and CDR2 from the germline V gene are SGHDT and YYEEEE. Germline trimming cut 4 bases from V and 5 bases from J; bases unmatched to any gene: 2. This CDR3 has 13 amino acids.